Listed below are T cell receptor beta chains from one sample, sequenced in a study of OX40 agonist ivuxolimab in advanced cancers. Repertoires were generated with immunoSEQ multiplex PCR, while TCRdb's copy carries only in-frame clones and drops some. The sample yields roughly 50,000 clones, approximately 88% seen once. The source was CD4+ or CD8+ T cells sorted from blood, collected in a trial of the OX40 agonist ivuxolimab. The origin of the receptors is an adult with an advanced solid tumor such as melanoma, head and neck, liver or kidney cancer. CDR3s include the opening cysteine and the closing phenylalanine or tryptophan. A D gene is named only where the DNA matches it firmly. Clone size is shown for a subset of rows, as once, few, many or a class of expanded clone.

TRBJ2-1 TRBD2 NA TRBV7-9 TGTGCCAGCAGCTTAGCACGGGGGGGCCTTTACAATGAGCAGTTCTTC CASSLARGGLYNEQFF
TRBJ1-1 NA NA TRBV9 TGTGCCAGCAGCCCACCCGGGGGGTTCACTGAAGCTTTCTTT CASSPPGGFTEAFF
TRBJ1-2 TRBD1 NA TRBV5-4 TGTGCCAGCAGCTTTCGTGGCAGGGGGGAAAACTATGGCTACACCTTC CASSFRGRGENYGYTF
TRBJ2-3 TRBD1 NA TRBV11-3 TGTGCCAGCAGCTACCCGGACAGGCCAGATACGCAGTATTTT CASSYPDRPDTQYF
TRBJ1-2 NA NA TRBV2 TGTGCCAGCAGTGGGGGGTACTATGGCTACACCTTC CASSGGYYGYTF
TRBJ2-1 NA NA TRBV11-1 TGTGCCAGCAGCTTCGGGACGGGCTCCTACAATGAGCAGTTCTTC CASSFGTGSYNEQFF
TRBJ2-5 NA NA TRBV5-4 TGTGCCAGCAGCTTGAGGGCAGATGGGACCATTGAGACCCAGTACTTC CASSLRADGTIETQYF
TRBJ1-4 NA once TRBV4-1 TGCGCCAGCAGCCAAGGTGACACTAATGAAAAACTGTTTTTT CASSQGDTNEKLFF
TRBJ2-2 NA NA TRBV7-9 TGTGCCAGCAGCCTCACGGGGGAGCTGTTTTTT CASSLTGELFF
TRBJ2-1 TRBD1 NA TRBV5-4 TGTGCCAGCAGCTGGGACAGTGAGGGGTTGTATGAGCAGTTCTTC CASSWDSEGLYEQFF
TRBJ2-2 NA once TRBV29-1 TGCAGCGCCCCGCTCGGGGCCGGGGAGCTGTTTTTT CSAPLGAGELFF
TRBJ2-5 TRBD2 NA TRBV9 TGTGCCAGCAGCGTTGGACTAGCGGGAGTTGTATCAGAGACCCAGTACTTC CASSVGLAGVVSETQYF
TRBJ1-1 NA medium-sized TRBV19 TGTGCCAGCTCATCGAGCATTAACACTGAAGCTTTCTTT CASSSSINTEAFF
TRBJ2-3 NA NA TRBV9 TGTGCCAGCAGCGTAGGGGGCACAGATACGCAGTATTTT CASSVGGTDTQYF
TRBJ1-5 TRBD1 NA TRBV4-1 TGCGCCAGCAACTCCGGGACAGGGCGAAATCAGCCCCAGCATTTT CASNSGTGRNQPQHF
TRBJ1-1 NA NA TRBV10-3 TGTGCCATCAGTGACCCTCCGGGACCTACGAACACTGAAGCTTTCTTT CAISDPPGPTNTEAFF
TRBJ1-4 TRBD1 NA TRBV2 TGTGCCAGCAGTGAACGCGACAGGGGTTATGAAAAACTGTTTTTT CASSERDRGYEKLFF
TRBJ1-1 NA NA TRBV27 TGTGCCAGCAGTTTAGACGGCACTGAAGCTTTCTTT CASSLDGTEAFF
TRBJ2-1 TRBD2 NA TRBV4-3 TGCGCCAGCAGCCAAGTGGGGGGGTTGGCCTCCTACAATGAGCAGTTCTTC CASSQVGGLASYNEQFF
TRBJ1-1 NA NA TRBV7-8 TGTGCCAGCAGCTTAGAAGGGACCGGAGAAGCTTTCTTT CASSLEGTGEAFF
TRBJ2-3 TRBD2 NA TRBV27 TGTGCCAGCAGTTTAACGGGAGGGCCGTCAGATACGCAGTATTTT CASSLTGGPSDTQYF
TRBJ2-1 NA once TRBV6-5 TGTGCCAGCAGTTACGGGCCTTTAGGCAATGAGCAGTTCTTC CASSYGPLGNEQFF
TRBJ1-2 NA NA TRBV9 TGTGCCAGCAGCCAGTCGGAGGCGTCTTATGGCTACACCTTC CASSQSEASYGYTF
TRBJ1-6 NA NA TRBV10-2 TGCGCCAGCAGGGAGAGCTCCTATAATTCACCCCTCCACTTT CASRESSYNSPLHF
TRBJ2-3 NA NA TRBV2 TGTGCCAGTAGTTGGTGGGAAGGAGATACGCAGTATTTT CASSWWEGDTQYF
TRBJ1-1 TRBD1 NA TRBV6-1 TGTGCCAGCAGTGAGAATGCGGGACAGGGGAACACTGAAGCTTTCTTT CASSENAGQGNTEAFF
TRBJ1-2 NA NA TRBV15 TGTGCCACCAGCCCGATGATAGCTAACTATGGCTACACCTTC CATSPMIANYGYTF
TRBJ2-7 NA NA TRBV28 TGTGCCAGCAGTTTAGTTTCTCCTATTTACGAGCAGTACTTC CASSLVSPIYEQYF
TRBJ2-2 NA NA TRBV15 TGTGCCACCAGCAGCGGGGGCACGAACACCGGGGAGTTGTTTTTT CATSSGGTNTGELFF
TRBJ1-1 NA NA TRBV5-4 TGTGCCAGCATTTCACCAGGGAGCAAAGCTTTCTTT CASISPGSKAFF
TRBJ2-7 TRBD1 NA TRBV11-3 TGTGCCAGCAGCCAAACGACAGGGAGCTCCTACGAGCAGTACTTC CASSQTTGSSYEQYF
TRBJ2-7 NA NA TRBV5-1 TGCGCCAGCAGCCTCGATGGATGGGACACAGAGCAGTACTTC CASSLDGWDTEQYF
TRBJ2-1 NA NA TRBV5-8 TGTGCCAGCAGCTTGCGAGAGCAGTTCTTC CASSLREQFF
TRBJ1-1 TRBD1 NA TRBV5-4 TGTGCCAGCAGCACCTCGGACAGGGTGCTATTCGATACTGAAGCTTTCTTT CASSTSDRVLFDTEAFF
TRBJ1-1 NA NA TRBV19 TGTGCCAGTCAGAGGGGGAACACTGAAGCTTTCTTT CASQRGNTEAFF
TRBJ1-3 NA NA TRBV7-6 TGTGCCAGCAGCTTAGCAAGAGGGGCTGGAAACACCATATATTTT CASSLARGAGNTIYF
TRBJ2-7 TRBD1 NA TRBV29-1 TGCAGCGTACGGGACAGGGACATGGTATACGAGCAGTACTTC CSVRDRDMVYEQYF
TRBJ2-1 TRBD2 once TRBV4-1 TGCGCCAGCAGCCAAGATACGGTAGCGGGATACAATGAGCAGTTCTTC CASSQDTVAGYNEQFF
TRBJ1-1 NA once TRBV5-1 TGCGCCAGCAGCTTCGATCAATCGGGAATGGTGACTTTCTTT CASSFDQSGMVTFF
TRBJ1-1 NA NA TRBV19 TGTGCCAGTAGCAGTTTTGAATGGACTGAAGCTTTCTTT CASSSFEWTEAFF
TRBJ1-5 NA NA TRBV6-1 TGTGCCAGCAGTTCGGACTTGGAGCTGGGTCAGCCCCAGCATTTT CASSSDLELGQPQHF
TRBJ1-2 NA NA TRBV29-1 TGCAGCGTTGAAGCCAACAGGGGCTACACCTTC CSVEANRGYTF
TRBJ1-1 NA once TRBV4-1 TGCGCCAGCAGCCAAGGGACGGGCACTGAAGCTTTCTTT CASSQGTGTEAFF
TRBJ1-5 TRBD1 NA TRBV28 TGTGCCAGCAGTTTTGTTGCCAGGGGGGATCAGCCCCAGCATTTT CASSFVARGDQPQHF
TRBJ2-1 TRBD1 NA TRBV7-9 TGTGCCAGCAGCCAACCGGGACAGGGCTACCACAATGAGCAGTTCTTC CASSQPGQGYHNEQFF
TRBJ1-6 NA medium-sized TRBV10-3 TGTGCCATCAGTGGGGACGGTCACGATAATTCACCCCTCCACTTT CAISGDGHDNSPLHF
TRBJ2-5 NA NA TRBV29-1 TGCAGCGGCAGGGACCTCCTTGAGACCCAGTACTTC CSGRDLLETQYF
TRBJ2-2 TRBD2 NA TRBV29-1 TGCAGCGTTGGGGGACTAGCGGAGAAGGGGGAGCTGTTTTTT CSVGGLAEKGELFF
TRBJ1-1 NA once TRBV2 TGTGCCAGCAGTGAATGGACACAGAACACTGAAGCTTTCTTT CASSEWTQNTEAFF
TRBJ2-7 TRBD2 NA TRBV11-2 TGTGCCAGCAGCTTAGTGCTAGCGGGGCACTACGAGCAGTACTTC CASSLVLAGHYEQYF
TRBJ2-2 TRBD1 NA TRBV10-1 TGCGCCAGCAGTGAGACAGGGGCAAGGACCGGGGAGCTGTTTTTT CASSETGARTGELFF
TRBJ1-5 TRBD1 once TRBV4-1 TGCGCCAGCAGCCTCACAGGGGCAAAGAATCAGCCCCAGCATTTT CASSLTGAKNQPQHF
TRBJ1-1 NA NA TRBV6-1 TGTGCCAGCAGTGAACTTGGGGCTATGAACACTGAAGCTTTCTTT CASSELGAMNTEAFF
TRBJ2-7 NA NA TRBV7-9 TGTGCCAGCAGCTTAGGATGGTCGGGGTACGAGCAGTACTTC CASSLGWSGYEQYF
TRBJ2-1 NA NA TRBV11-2 TGTGCCAGCAGCTTAGATGTCGGCTACCGCTCCTACAATGAGCAGTTCTTC CASSLDVGYRSYNEQFF
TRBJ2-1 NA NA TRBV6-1 TGTGCCAGCCTCGGGGACGATAACAATGAGCAGTTCTTC CASLGDDNNEQFF
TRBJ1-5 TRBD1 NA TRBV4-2 TGTGCCAGCAGCCAAGTGGACAGGGGGATTGGGCAGCCCCAGCATTTT CASSQVDRGIGQPQHF
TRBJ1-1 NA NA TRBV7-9 TGTGCCAGCAGCGCGGGCACTGAAGCTTTCTTT CASSAGTEAFF